The next 29 T cell receptor beta chains were all read from a single sample in a study of CD8+ T cells in alopecia areata. RNA, once extracted, was reverse transcribed into cDNA for use as the sequencing template. Assay used: immunoSEQ multiplex PCR; TCRdb lists only in-frame clones, some missing. This sample carries about 170,000 clones, roughly 63% of them seen once, and the ten largest clones take 15% to 20%. The treatment: oral pan-JAK inhibitor, 5-10 mg twice daily. The source was CD4+ T cells sorted from blood, collected at week 56, from a patient treated with tofacitinib. Receptors originate from a human donor with alopecia areata.

The chain employs TRBV29-1 and TRBJ1-2; 10 bases align to TRBD1. The CDR3 covers 17 residues. Looked up from germline, CDR1 is SQVTM and CDR2 is ANQGSEA. V trimming: 7 bases; J trimming: 5 bases; junction bases outside the gene matches: 19. The CDR3 region is CSGGPGQGPTDVYGYTF. For the CDR3, the DNA is TGCAGCGGGGGACCGGGACAGGGGCCGACCGATGTTTATGGCTACACCTTC.

This chain joins TRBV25-1 and TRBJ2-7; weak D call: TRBD2 (6 bases). Germline values: CDR1 MGHDK, CDR2 SYGVNS. Trimming stripped 4 bases from V and 4 bases from J, with 14 bases between. The CDR3 consists of 14 residues. The CDR3 sequence is CASSGDGGVYEQYF. The CDR3 DNA follows: TGTGCCAGCAGTGGGGACGGGGGAGTTTACGAGCAGTACTTC.

This rearrangement joins TRBV6-5 to TRBJ1-1; no clear D gene. Germline V gene data show CDR1 as MNHEY and CDR2 as SVGAGI. The CDR3 spans 12 residues. V gave up 5 bases and J gave up 11 bases, with 15 bases separating them. CDR3 in amino acids: CASSRSDSGAFF. In DNA form, the CDR3 reads TGTGCCAGCAGTCGCTCAGACTCAGGCGCTTTCTTT.

This clone is a singleton in its sample. J is TRBJ2-7 and V is TRBV10-3, with D maybe TRBD2 (5 bases). V was pared by 2 bases and J by 6 bases, with 11 bases between. Germline V gene sequence: CDR1 ENHRY, CDR2 SYGVKD. CDR3 size: 13 residues. CDR3 coding DNA: TGTGCCATCAGTGAGGAGGGTAGAAGCGAGCAGTACTTC. It codes for CAISEEGRSEQYF.

This clone was counted only a few times. The CDR3 DNA follows: TGTGCCAGCAGCGCCCCTATGACTGATACGCAGTATTTT. Protein: CASSAPMTDTQYF. This chain uses TRBV7-7 with TRBJ2-3; D not resolved. V was trimmed by 5 bases and J by 6 bases, leaving 12 bases between them. CDR1 and CDR2 from the germline V gene are SSHAT and FNYEAQ (reference sequence). The CDR3 loop spans 13 amino acids.

The V call is TRBV6-1, the J call TRBJ1-5; D call uncertain. V lost 1 base to trimming and J lost 8 bases, with 6 bases between them. The CDR3 sequence is 12 residues long. Germline lookup yields CDR1 MNHNS and CDR2 SASEGT. In nucleotides, the CDR3 is TGTGCCAGCAGTGAAGTCCCAGAGCCCCAGCATTTT. Encoded protein: CASSEVPEPQHF.

The chain couples TRBV29-1 to TRBJ1-2; 9 bases are shared with TRBD1. Germline loops: CDR1 SQVTM, CDR2 ANQGSEA. Trimming removed 6 bases from V and 8 bases from J; junction bases left unmatched: 10. CDR3 length: 13 amino acids. The CDR3 sequence is CSVVGQGGTGYTF. In DNA form, the CDR3 reads TGCAGCGTGGTGGGACAGGGAGGGACCGGCTACACCTTC. Combining the CDR3 with reference TRBV29-1 and TRBJ1-2 gives the whole variable domain SAVISQKPSRDICQRGTSLTIQCQVDSQVTMMFWYRQQPGQSLTLIATANQGSEATYESGFVIDKFPISRPNLTFSTLTVSNMSPEDSSIYLCSVVGQGGTGYTFGSGTRLTVV.

The V and J genes are TRBV2 and TRBJ2-7; either TRBD1 or TRBD2 may supply D (5 bases each). Deletions cut 4 bases from V and 10 bases from J, with 17 bases between. This CDR3 has 13 amino acids. CDR1 and CDR2 (germline): SNHLY, FYNNEI. The CDR3, as DNA: TGTGCCAGCAGTGTCGGTAAAAGGGACCTACAGTACTTC. Its translation is CASSVGKRDLQYF.

This clone appeared a few times. V and J are TRBV29-1 and TRBJ2-5; D is undetermined. The CDR3 is 19 amino acids. With 6 bases removed from V and 2 bases from J, the gap between germline ends came to 31 bases. CDR1 and CDR2 from the germline V gene are SQVTM and ANQGSEA. CDR3 DNA sequence: TGCAGCGTCCAAGGCTCTCTGGGTGTGACGGCGCCCCTACAAGAGACCCAGTACTTC. It encodes CSVQGSLGVTAPLQETQYF.

V and J are TRBV30 and TRBJ1-2; possibly TRBD1 for D (6 bases). The CDR3 is 13 residues long. CDR1 is GTSNPN and CDR2 is SVGIG in the germline V gene (reference sequence). Trimming left V 7 bases short and J 4 bases short, with 16 bases between. The CDR3 here is CASSTGPIYGYTF. CDR3 coding DNA: TGTGCCTCCTCGACAGGACCCATCTATGGCTACACCTTC.

Only a few counts were recorded for this clone. The genes are TRBV29-1 and TRBJ2-4, with 7 nucleotides matching TRBD2. Per germline, CDR1 SQVTM and CDR2 ANQGSEA. This CDR3 contains 12 residues. V shed 4 bases, J shed 10 bases, and the junction held 7 bases outside the gene matches. The CDR3 spells CSVVGSGLIQYF. CDR3 in DNA: TGCAGCGTTGTCGGTAGCGGGTTAATTCAGTACTTC.

The chain is built from TRBV27 and TRBJ2-6, with unresolved D. V was clipped by 6 bases and J by 0 bases, with 0 bases between them. The germline V gene encodes CDR1 MNHEY and CDR2 SMNVEV (reference sequence). This CDR3 contains 12 residues. The CDR3 reads CASSSGANVLTF. CDR3 coding DNA: TGTGCCAGCAGCTCTGGGGCCAACGTCCTGACTTTC.

The chain combines TRBV15 with TRBJ1-2, with D possibly being TRBD1 (6 bases). Trimming removed 3 bases at V and 7 bases at J, with 18 bases between. Germline loops: CDR1 LNHNV, CDR2 YYDKDF (reference sequence). This CDR3 contains 15 residues. The CDR3 coding sequence is TGTGCCACCAGCAGCCAGGGGATTTTATCGAGTGGCTACACCTTC. Residues: CATSSQGILSSGYTF.

This clone was detected only a few times. The chain links TRBV29-1 to TRBJ2-2; D gene uncertain. Trimming removed 4 bases from V and 10 bases from J, with 7 bases in between. There are 10 residues in the CDR3. CDR1 and CDR2 from the germline V gene are SQVTM and ANQGSEA. The CDR3 sequence is CSVGVQELFF. The CDR3 DNA reads as TGCAGCGTTGGGGTTCAGGAGCTGTTTTTT.

This clone was seen a handful of times. CDR3: CSVVTGRADQPQHF. The DNA for the CDR3 is TGCAGCGTCGTGACAGGGAGGGCAGATCAGCCCCAGCATTTT. The rearrangement links TRBV29-1 to TRBJ1-5; 7 nucleotides agree with TRBD1. With 6 bases clipped from V and 5 bases from J, the junction kept 10 bases outside the gene matches. This CDR3 spans 14 amino acids. CDR1 and CDR2 (germline): SQVTM, ANQGSEA. The whole variable domain, remainder taken from reference TRBV29-1 and TRBJ1-5, is SAVISQKPSRDICQRGTSLTIQCQVDSQVTMMFWYRQQPGQSLTLIATANQGSEATYESGFVIDKFPISRPNLTFSTLTVSNMSPEDSSIYLCSVVTGRADQPQHFGDGTRLSIL.

About this clone: A junction boundary mismatches the germline segment, possibly from a read error. The J gene is TRBJ2-3, the V gene TRBV7-7; D is perhaps TRBD2 (6 bases). Germline CDR1 reads SSHAT; CDR2 reads FNYEAQ (reference sequence). CDR3 length: 15 amino acids. CDR3 coding DNA: TGTGCTAGCAGCCCCGCGGGACTTAGCACAGATACGCAGTATTTT. This encodes CASSPAGLSTDTQYF.

This chain connects TRBV28 to TRBJ2-7; TRBD1 might be the D (6 bases). Trimming cost V 8 bases and J 2 bases, with 16 bases left between them. Per the germline V gene, CDR1 is MDHEN and CDR2 is SYDVKM. The CDR3 runs to 14 residues. The DNA of the CDR3 is TGTGCCAGCCTGCCCGGGACACCGCCCTACGAGCAGTACTTC. It yields the protein CASLPGTPPYEQYF.

The V gene is TRBV10-3, the J gene TRBJ1-2, with TRBD1 matching over 7 bases. The CDR3 covers 13 residues. Germline V lookup: CDR1 ENHRY, CDR2 SYGVKD. V dropped 10 bases and J dropped 2; count of bases not matched to a gene: 7. The CDR3 DNA follows: TGTGCCACGCAGGGGGTTGGAAACTATGGCTACACCTTC. Translated: CATQGVGNYGYTF.

The chain couples TRBV15 to TRBJ2-3; tentative D call: TRBD2 (6 bases). Trimming took off 0 bases at V and 3 bases at J, with 13 bases between the two ends. The CDR3 sequence is 16 residues long. CDR1 is LNHNV and CDR2 is YYDKDF in the germline V gene (reference sequence). CDR3 bases: TGTGCCACCAGCAGAGATTTAGTAGCGGCGACAGATACGCAGTATTTT. Translation gives CATSRDLVAATDTQYF.

This chain's CDR3 is CAWMKQGDLYEQYF. CDR3 sequence (DNA): TGTGCCTGGATGAAACAGGGTGATCTCTACGAGCAGTACTTC. The chain couples TRBV30 to TRBJ2-7, with D maybe TRBD1 (6 bases). In germline, CDR1 is GTSNPN, CDR2 SVGIG (reference sequence). The CDR3 sequence is 14 residues long. The V end lost 4 bases, the J end lost 3 bases, and 16 bases lay between the germline ends.

This clone was counted once. The genes are TRBV6-5 and TRBJ2-1; 7 bases align to TRBD2. The CDR3 is 15 amino acids. Trimming at V came to 0 bases and at J to 5 bases, leaving 4 bases not matched to a gene. Germline CDR1 reads MNHEY; CDR2 reads SVGAGI. Here the CDR3 DNA reads TGTGCCAGCAGTTACTCGGCGGGGGTCGACAATGAGCAGTTCTTC. It is translated as CASSYSAGVDNEQFF.

J is TRBJ1-1 and V is TRBV7-9; D gene uncertain. This CDR3 contains 11 residues. The germline gives CDR1 SEHNR, CDR2 FQNEAQ (reference sequence). V gave up 1 base and J gave up 10 bases, with 7 bases separating them. DNA for the CDR3: TGTGCCAGCAGCTTAGGTCGGGTAGCTTTCTTT. Translating it yields CASSLGRVAFF.

The rearrangement joins TRBV4-2 to TRBJ1-2; TRBD1 is a possible D gene (5 bases). The CDR3 sequence is 11 residues long. The germline V and J ends were trimmed by 7 bases and 6 bases, with 9 bases remaining between them. Germline values: CDR1 LGHNA, CDR2 YNFKEQ. In DNA form, the CDR3 reads TGTGCCAGCAAGTTGGGGGATGGCTACACCTTC. It encodes CASKLGDGYTF.

The rearrangement links TRBV25-1 to TRBJ1-2; a possible D gene is TRBD1 (6 bases). There are 14 residues in the CDR3. With 3 bases removed from V and 4 bases from J, the gap between germline ends came to 12 bases. Germline V gene data show CDR1 as MGHDK and CDR2 as SYGVNS. CDR3 protein: CASSDTGGGYGYTF. The CDR3 DNA follows: TGTGCCAGCAGTGATACTGGGGGCGGCTATGGCTACACCTTC.

The chain has TRBV29-1 and TRBJ2-5; 13 nucleotides match TRBD2. Germline V CDR1 and CDR2: SQVTM, ANQGSEA. J was trimmed by 0 bases and V by 4 bases; bases with no gene match: 5. The CDR3 covers 16 residues. CDR3 in DNA: TGCAGCGTTGGCGGGACTAGCGGGGCGTACCAAGAGACCCAGTACTTC. The encoded protein is CSVGGTSGAYQETQYF. The full variable domain, with the rest looked up from reference TRBV29-1 and TRBJ2-5, is SAVISQKPSRDICQRGTSLTIQCQVDSQVTMMFWYRQQPGQSLTLIATANQGSEATYESGFVIDKFPISRPNLTFSTLTVSNMSPEDSSIYLCSVGGTSGAYQETQYFGPGTRLLVL.

The chain links TRBV6-1 to TRBJ1-6, with D perhaps matching TRBD1 (6 bases). CDR3 size: 15 residues. V lost 6 bases and J lost 3, with 12 bases in between. The germline CDR1 and CDR2 sequences are MNHNS and SASEGT. CDR3 DNA: TGTGCCAGCAGGGAGGACAGCGTCTATAATTCACCCCTCCACTTT. Encoded protein: CASREDSVYNSPLHF.

V and J are TRBV4-1 and TRBJ2-3; perhaps TRBD2 as D (5 bases). The V gene's germline CDR1 is MGHRA and CDR2 YSYEKL. CDR3 size: 16 residues. Trimming stripped 3 bases from V and 1 base from J, with 14 bases between. The CDR3 here is CASSQTGVVGTDTQYF. In DNA form, the CDR3 reads TGCGCCAGCAGCCAGACCGGGGTAGTCGGCACAGATACGCAGTATTTT.

V usage is TRBV6-6 and J usage is TRBJ1-4, with 7 bases matching TRBD1. Germline V gene lookup returns CDR1 MNHNY and CDR2 SVGAGI (reference sequence). The CDR3 runs 14 residues. The V segment lost 5 bases and the J segment 8 bases; nucleotides outside the gene matches: 8. Written as DNA, the CDR3 is TGTGCCAGCAGTCGAGGGGGCCCGAGGGAAAAACTGTTTTTT. It encodes CASSRGGPREKLFF.

The chain carries TRBV30 and TRBJ1-2; 8 bases match TRBD1. With 2 bases clipped from V and 4 bases from J, the junction kept 3 bases outside the gene matches. Per the germline V gene, CDR1 is GTSNPN and CDR2 is SVGIG (reference sequence). CDR3 length: 13 amino acids. In nucleotides, the CDR3 is TGTGCCTGGAGTACCCAGGGGGCCTATGGCTACACCTTC. It translates to CAWSTQGAYGYTF.